The 11 T cell receptor beta chains below come from one sample, sequenced in a study of cytomegalovirus exposure and HLA in healthy donors. PCR employed 60 Vbeta and 13 Jbeta primers. Sequencing was performed with immunoSEQ multiplex PCR; in TCRdb, only in-frame clones are kept and a portion is missing. Of about 160,000 clones listed, around 90% are singletons. Specimen: PBMCs. The receptors originated from a woman aged 25 to 39 in good health and CMV-seronegative.

This rearrangement joins TRBV5-8 to TRBJ1-5; 10 nucleotides line up with TRBD1. V dropped 5 bases and J dropped 3; count of bases not matched to a gene: 5. The V gene's germline CDR1 is SGHTS and CDR2 YDEGEE. The CDR3 runs to 15 residues. The CDR3 bases are TGTGCCAGCAGACTGGGACAGGGGACCAATCAGCCCCAGCATTTT. It codes for CASRLGQGTNQPQHF.

The genes are TRBV11-2 and TRBJ1-2, with a tentative D call TRBD1 (6 bases). V lost 5 bases, J lost 2 bases, and 12 bases lay in between. The CDR3 is made up of 14 amino acids. The V gene's germline CDR1 is SGHAT and CDR2 FQNNGV. The CDR3 protein is CASSRSRGNYGYTF. The CDR3 DNA reads as TGTGCCAGCAGCCGTTCCAGGGGAAACTATGGCTACACCTTC.

The J gene is TRBJ2-3, the V gene TRBV9, with TRBD1 matching 9 bases. V was pared by 1 base and J by 4 bases, with 4 bases of the junction left unmatched. Germline V gene data show CDR1 as SGDLS and CDR2 as YYNGEE. CDR3 length equals 15 residues. This CDR3 reads CASSVIQGAPDTQYF. The CDR3 DNA sequence: TGTGCCAGCAGCGTAATACAGGGGGCCCCAGATACGCAGTATTTT.

The chain combines TRBV11-2 with TRBJ2-7, with 7 bases aligning to TRBD1. This CDR3 is built from 16 residues. Trimming removed 0 bases from V and 4 bases from J; junction bases left unmatched: 9. Germline CDR1 SGHAT, CDR2 FQNNGV. CDR3 sequence: CASSLEQTGLGYEQYF. The DNA of the CDR3 is TGTGCCAGCAGCTTAGAACAGACAGGGCTGGGGTACGAGCAGTACTTC.

J is TRBJ2-3 and V is TRBV10-2; TRBD1 matches 7 bases. This CDR3 is 15 amino acids long. Trimming at V came to 5 bases and at J to 0 bases, leaving 5 bases not matched to a gene. The V gene's germline CDR1 is WSHSY and CDR2 SAAADI. The CDR3 nucleotides read TGCGCCAGCAGTCTACAGGGGCTGAGCACAGATACGCAGTATTTT. This codes for CASSLQGLSTDTQYF.

The V gene is TRBV14, the J gene TRBJ2-1; tentatively, D is TRBD2 (5 bases). V lost 3 bases and J lost 2, with 11 bases in between. The CDR3 covers 15 residues. CDR1 is SGHDN, CDR2 FVKESK, per germline. CDR3 sequence: CASSHDAGPYNEQFF. CDR3 nucleotides: TGTGCCAGCAGCCACGATGCGGGCCCCTACAATGAGCAGTTCTTC.

The rearrangement joins TRBV5-4 to TRBJ2-3; no clear D. CDR1 and CDR2 from the germline V gene are SGHNT and YYREEE (reference sequence). CDR3 length: 13 amino acids. Trimming left V 4 bases short and J 4 bases short, with 10 bases between. The CDR3, as DNA: TGTGCCAGCAGCACCCCTGGGCCAGATACGCAGTATTTT. Protein sequence: CASSTPGPDTQYF.

V gene TRBV20-1 combines with J gene TRBJ1-1; no firm D call. The CDR3 spans 11 residues. V was clipped by 5 bases and J by 1 base, with 5 bases between them. Germline V CDR1 and CDR2: DFQATT, SNEGSKA (reference sequence). The CDR3 spells CSALRNTEAFF. The CDR3 coding sequence is TGCAGTGCTCTAAGGAACACTGAAGCTTTCTTT.

V gene TRBV14 combines with J gene TRBJ1-1; TRBD1 matches at 8 bases. J was trimmed by 1 base and V by 2 bases; bases with no gene match: 3. The CDR3 covers 15 residues. In germline, CDR1 is SGHDN, CDR2 FVKESK. CDR3 in amino acids: CASSQRTGRNTEAFF. The CDR3 nucleotides are TGTGCCAGCAGCCAACGGACAGGGCGGAACACTGAAGCTTTCTTT.

The V gene is TRBV11-2, the J gene TRBJ1-1; D remains unclear. The germline V gene has CDR1 SGHAT and CDR2 FQNNGV. The CDR3 contains 13 residues. The V gene lost 7 bases and the J gene lost 0 bases, with 9 bases spanning the gap. CDR3 bases: TGTGCCAGCAAAAGAGATATGAACACTGAAGCTTTCTTT. Residues: CASKRDMNTEAFF.

The rearrangement joins TRBV5-1 to TRBJ2-7; TRBD2 agrees at 8 bases. Looked up from germline, CDR1 is SGHRS and CDR2 is YFSETQ. Losses at the gene ends were 3 bases for V and 7 bases for J; bases not matched to a gene: 6. The CDR3 loop spans 13 amino acids. CDR3 bases: TGCGCCAGCAGCTCCCGGGAGGGCGGGGAGCAGTACTTC. Encoded protein: CASSSREGGEQYF.